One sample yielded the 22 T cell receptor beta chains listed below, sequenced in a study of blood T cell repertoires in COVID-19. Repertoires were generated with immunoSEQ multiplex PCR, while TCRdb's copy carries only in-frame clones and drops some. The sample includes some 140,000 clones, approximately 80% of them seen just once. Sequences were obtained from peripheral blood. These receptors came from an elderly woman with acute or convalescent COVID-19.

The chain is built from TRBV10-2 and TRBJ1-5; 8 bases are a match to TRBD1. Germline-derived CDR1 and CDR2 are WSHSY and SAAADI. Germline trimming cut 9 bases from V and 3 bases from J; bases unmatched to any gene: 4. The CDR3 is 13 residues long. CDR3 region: CASSGGDNQPQHF. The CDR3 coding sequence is TGCGCCAGTTCAGGGGGCGACAATCAGCCCCAGCATTTT.

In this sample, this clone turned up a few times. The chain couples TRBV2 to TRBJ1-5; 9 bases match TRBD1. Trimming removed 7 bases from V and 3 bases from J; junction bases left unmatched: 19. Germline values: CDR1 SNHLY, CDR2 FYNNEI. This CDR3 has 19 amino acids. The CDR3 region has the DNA TGTGCCAGCACCCCGGGACAGGGAAGCGTTTGGTTTAACAATCAGCCCCAGCATTTT. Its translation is CASTPGQGSVWFNNQPQHF.

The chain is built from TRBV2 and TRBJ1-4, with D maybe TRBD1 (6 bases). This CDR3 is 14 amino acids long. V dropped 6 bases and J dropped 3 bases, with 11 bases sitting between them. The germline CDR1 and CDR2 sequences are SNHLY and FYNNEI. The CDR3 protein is CASSIQGSNEKLFF. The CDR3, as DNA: TGTGCCAGCAGCATACAGGGCTCTAATGAAAAACTGTTTTTT.

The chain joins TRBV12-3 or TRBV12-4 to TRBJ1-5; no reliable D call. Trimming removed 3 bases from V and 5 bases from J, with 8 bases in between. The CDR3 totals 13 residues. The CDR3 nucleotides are TGTGCCAGCAGTTTTTCCTCGTATCAGCCCCAGCATTTT. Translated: CASSFSSYQPQHF.

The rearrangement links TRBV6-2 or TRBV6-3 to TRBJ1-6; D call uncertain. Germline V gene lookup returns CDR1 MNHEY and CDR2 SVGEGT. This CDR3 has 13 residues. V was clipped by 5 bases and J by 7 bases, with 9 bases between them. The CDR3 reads CASSPRSNSPLHF. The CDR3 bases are TGTGCCAGCAGTCCGAGGTCAAATTCACCCCTCCACTTT.

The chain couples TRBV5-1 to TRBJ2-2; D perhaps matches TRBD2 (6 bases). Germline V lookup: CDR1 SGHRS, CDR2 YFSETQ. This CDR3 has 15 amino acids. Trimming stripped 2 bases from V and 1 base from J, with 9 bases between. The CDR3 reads CASSFGGRNTGELFF. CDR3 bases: TGCGCCAGCAGCTTTGGGGGGAGGAACACCGGGGAGCTGTTTTTT.

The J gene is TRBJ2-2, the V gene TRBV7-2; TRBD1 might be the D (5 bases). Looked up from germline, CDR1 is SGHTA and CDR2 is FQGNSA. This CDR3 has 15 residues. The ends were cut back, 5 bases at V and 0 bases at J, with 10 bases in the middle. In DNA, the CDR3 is TGTGCCAGCAGCCCGCAGGGCCCGAACACCGGGGAGCTGTTTTTT. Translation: CASSPQGPNTGELFF. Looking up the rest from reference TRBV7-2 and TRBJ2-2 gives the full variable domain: GAGVSQSPSNKVTEKGKDVELRCDPISGHTALYWYRQSLGQGLEFLIYFQGNSAPDKSGLPSDRFSAERTGGSVSTLTIQRTQQEDSAVYLCASSPQGPNTGELFFGEGSRLTVL.

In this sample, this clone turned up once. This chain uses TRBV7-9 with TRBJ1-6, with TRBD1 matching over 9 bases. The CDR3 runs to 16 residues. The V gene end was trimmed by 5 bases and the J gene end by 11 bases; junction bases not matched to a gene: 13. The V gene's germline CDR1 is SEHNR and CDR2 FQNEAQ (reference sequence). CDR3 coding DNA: TGTGCCAGCAGCCCAGTGGGACAGGGATTTTTGACACCCCTCCACTTT. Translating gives CASSPVGQGFLTPLHF.

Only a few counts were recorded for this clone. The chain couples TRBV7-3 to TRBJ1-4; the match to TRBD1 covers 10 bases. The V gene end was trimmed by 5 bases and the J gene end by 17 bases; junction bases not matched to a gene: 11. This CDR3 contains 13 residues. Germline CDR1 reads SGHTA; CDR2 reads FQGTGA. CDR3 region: CASSATGTGVLFF. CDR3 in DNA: TGTGCCAGCAGCGCAACCGGGACAGGGGTTCTCTTTTTT.

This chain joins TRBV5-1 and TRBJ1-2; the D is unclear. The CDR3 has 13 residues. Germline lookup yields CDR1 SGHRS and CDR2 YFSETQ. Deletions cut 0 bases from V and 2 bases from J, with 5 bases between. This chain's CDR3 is CASSLGENYGYTF. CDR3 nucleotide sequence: TGCGCCAGCAGCTTGGGGGAGAACTATGGCTACACCTTC. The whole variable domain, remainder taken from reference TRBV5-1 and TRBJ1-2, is KAGVTQTPRYLIKTRGQQVTLSCSPISGHRSVSWYQQTPGQGLQFLFEYFSETQRNKGNFPGRFSGRQFSNSRSEMNVSTLELGDSALYLCASSLGENYGYTFGSGTRLTVV.

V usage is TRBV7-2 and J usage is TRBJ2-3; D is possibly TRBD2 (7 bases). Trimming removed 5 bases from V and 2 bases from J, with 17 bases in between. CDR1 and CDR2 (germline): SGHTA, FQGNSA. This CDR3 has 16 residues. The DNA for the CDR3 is TGTGCCAGCAGCCACGAGGCCGGGGGGCCCACAGATACGCAGTATTTT. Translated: CASSHEAGGPTDTQYF. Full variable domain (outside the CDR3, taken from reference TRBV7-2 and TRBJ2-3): GAGVSQSPSNKVTEKGKDVELRCDPISGHTALYWYRQSLGQGLEFLIYFQGNSAPDKSGLPSDRFSAERTGGSVSTLTIQRTQQEDSAVYLCASSHEAGGPTDTQYFGPGTRLTVL.

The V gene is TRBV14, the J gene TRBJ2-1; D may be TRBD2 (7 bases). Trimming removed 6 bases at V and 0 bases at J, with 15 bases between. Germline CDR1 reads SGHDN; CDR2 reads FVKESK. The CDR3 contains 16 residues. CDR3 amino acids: CASSHRGAPSYNEQFF. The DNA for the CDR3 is TGTGCCAGCAGTCATCGGGGGGCACCCTCCTACAATGAGCAGTTCTTC.

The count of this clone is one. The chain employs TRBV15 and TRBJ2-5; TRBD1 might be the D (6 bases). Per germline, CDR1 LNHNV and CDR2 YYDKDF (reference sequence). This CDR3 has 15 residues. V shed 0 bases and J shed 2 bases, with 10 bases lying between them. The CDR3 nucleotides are TGTGCCACCAGCAGAGATCTGGGGGCTCAAGAGACCCAGTACTTC. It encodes CATSRDLGAQETQYF.

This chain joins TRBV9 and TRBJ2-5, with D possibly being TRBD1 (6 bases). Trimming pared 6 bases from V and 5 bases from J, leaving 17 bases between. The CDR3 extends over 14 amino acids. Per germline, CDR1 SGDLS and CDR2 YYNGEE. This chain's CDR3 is CASTTNTGSETQYF. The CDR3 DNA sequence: TGTGCCAGCACCACGAACACAGGGTCGGAGACCCAGTACTTC.

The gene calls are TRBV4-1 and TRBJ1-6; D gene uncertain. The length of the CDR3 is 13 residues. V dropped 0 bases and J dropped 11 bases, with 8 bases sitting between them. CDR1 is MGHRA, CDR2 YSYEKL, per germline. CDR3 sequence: CASSQDPQAPLHF. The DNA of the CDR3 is TGCGCCAGCAGCCAAGATCCTCAGGCACCCCTCCACTTT.

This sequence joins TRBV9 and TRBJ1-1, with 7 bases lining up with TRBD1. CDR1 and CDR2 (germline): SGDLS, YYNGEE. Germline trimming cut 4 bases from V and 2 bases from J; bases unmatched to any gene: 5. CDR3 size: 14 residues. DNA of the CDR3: TGTGCCAGCAGCACTACAGGGGCCAACACTGAAGCTTTCTTT. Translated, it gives CASSTTGANTEAFF.

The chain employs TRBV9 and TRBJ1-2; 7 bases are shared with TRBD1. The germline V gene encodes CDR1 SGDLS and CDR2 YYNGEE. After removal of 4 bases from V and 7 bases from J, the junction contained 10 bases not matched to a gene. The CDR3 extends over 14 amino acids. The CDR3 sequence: CASSSQGGRRGYTF. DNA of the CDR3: TGTGCCAGCAGCTCCCAGGGGGGACGGCGTGGCTACACCTTC.

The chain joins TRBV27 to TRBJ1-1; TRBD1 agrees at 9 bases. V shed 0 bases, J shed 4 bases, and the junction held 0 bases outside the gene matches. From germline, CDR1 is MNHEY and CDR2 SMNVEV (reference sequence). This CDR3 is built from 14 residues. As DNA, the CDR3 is TGTGCCAGCAGTTTATCGGACAGGGGCACTGAAGCTTTCTTT. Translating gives CASSLSDRGTEAFF.

The CDR3: CASSLGRGAHHTQYF. DNA for the CDR3: TGTGCCAGCAGCCTCGGGAGGGGCGCCCACCATACGCAGTATTTT. This chain connects TRBV7-2 to TRBJ2-3; 8 bases align to TRBD2. Germline assignment: CDR1 SGHTA and CDR2 FQGNSA. With 5 bases clipped from V and 7 bases from J, the junction kept 11 bases outside the gene matches. There are 15 residues in the CDR3.

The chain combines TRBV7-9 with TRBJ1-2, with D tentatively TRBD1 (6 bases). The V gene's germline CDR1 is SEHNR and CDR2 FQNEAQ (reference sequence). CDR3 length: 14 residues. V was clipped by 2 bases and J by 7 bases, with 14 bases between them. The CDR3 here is CASSLSGGASGYTF. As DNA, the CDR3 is TGTGCCAGCAGCTTATCGGGGGGCGCGTCTGGCTACACCTTC.

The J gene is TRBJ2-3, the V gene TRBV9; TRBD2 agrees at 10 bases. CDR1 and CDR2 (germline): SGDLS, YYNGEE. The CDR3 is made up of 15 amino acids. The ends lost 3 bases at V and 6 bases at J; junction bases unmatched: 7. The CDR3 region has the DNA TGTGCCAGCAGCGCCAGCGGGGGGGCCTTGGATACGCAGTATTTT. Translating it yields CASSASGGALDTQYF.

CDR3 nucleotides: TGTGCCAGCTCATTGACAGGAGATTACACTGAAGCTTTCTTT. Protein sequence: CASSLTGDYTEAFF. V is TRBV18 and J is TRBJ1-1; D is perhaps TRBD1 (6 bases). From germline, CDR1 is KGHSH and CDR2 LQKENI. V gave up 5 bases and J gave up 3 bases, with 13 bases separating them. The CDR3 is 14 residues long.